The 12 T cell receptor beta chains in this list originate from one sample, sequenced in a study of early T cells in non-severe SARS-CoV-2 infection. One entry per CDR3 protein results from TCRdb running MiXCR on the 5' RACE reads. The table includes roughly 69,000 distinct CDR3 sequences, around a tenth detected once. Sequencing was performed on whole blood. All receptors come from an adult who was a healthcare worker with PCR-confirmed SARS-CoV-2 infection or an uninfected control (not recorded which).

Written as DNA, the CDR3 is TGTGCCAGCAGTGCGGGACCTGGCAGAAACACCATATATTTT. Translation gives CASSAGPGRNTIYF. The chain couples TRBV6-5 to TRBJ1-3; TRBD1 might be the D (5 bases). CDR3 length: 14 amino acids. The germline CDR1 and CDR2 sequences are MNHEY and SVGAGI. With 5 bases removed from V and 5 bases from J, the gap between germline ends came to 13 bases.

This clonotype was seen at least ten times. The chain carries TRBV18 and TRBJ2-4; 7 bases map to TRBD2. The CDR3 is 18 amino acids. Germline CDR1 reads KGHSH; CDR2 reads LQKENI. After removal of 4 bases from V and 0 bases from J, the junction contained 12 bases not matched to a gene. The CDR3 DNA reads as TGTGCCAGCTCACAAGAACAGACGCGGGGGTTAGCCAAAAACATTCAGTACTTC. Translation: CASSQEQTRGLAKNIQYF.

The rearrangement joins TRBV2 to TRBJ2-3; D gene uncertain. This CDR3 has 11 amino acids. Germline assignment: CDR1 SNHLY and CDR2 FYNNEI. Trimming removed 5 bases at V and 2 bases at J, with 2 bases between. The CDR3 here is CASSNTDTQYF. The CDR3 nucleotides read TGTGCCAGCAGTAACACAGATACGCAGTATTTT.

This clonotype came up many times. V gene TRBV20-1 combines with J gene TRBJ2-1; perhaps TRBD2 as D (6 bases). Trimming left V 3 bases short and J 9 bases short, with 21 bases between. The CDR3 spans 15 residues. The germline gives CDR1 DFQATT, CDR2 SNEGSKA (reference sequence). DNA for the CDR3: TGCAGTGCTAGCACGGCTCGACTAGTTCGGACTGAGCAGTTCTTC. It translates to CSASTARLVRTEQFF.

This clonotype was picked up many times. This sequence joins TRBV20-1 and TRBJ2-5; the match to TRBD2 covers 9 bases. The trim removed 0 bases at V and 2 bases at J, leaving 7 bases unmatched. The germline V gene has CDR1 DFQATT and CDR2 SNEGSKA (reference sequence). The CDR3 consists of 16 residues. The DNA for the CDR3 is TGCAGTGCTAGAGATCAATTTAGCGGGAGACAAGAGACCCAGTACTTC. Its protein is CSARDQFSGRQETQYF.

Judged by abundance, this clonotype is medium-sized. The V and J genes are TRBV12-3 or TRBV12-4 and TRBJ2-5; 7 bases are a match to TRBD2. Unmatched junction bases numbered 6, after V lost 5 bases and J lost 0 bases. This CDR3 has 15 residues. CDR3: CASSREDGYQETQYF. CDR3 sequence (DNA): TGTGCCAGCAGTCGGGAGGACGGTTACCAAGAGACCCAGTACTTC.

This clonotype has at least ten counts. The rearrangement links TRBV6-1 to TRBJ2-7, with a possible D match to TRBD1 (5 bases). The CDR3 is 14 residues long. From germline, CDR1 is MNHNS and CDR2 SASEGT. Deletions cut 1 base from V and 0 bases from J, with 7 bases between. The CDR3 is CASSEDRSSYEQYF. The DNA of the CDR3 is TGTGCCAGCAGTGAAGACAGGAGCTCCTACGAGCAGTACTTC.

This rearrangement joins TRBV12-3 or TRBV12-4 to TRBJ2-5, with no clear D. CDR3 length: 11 amino acids. Between the trimmed V and J ends, which lost 3 bases and 4 bases, there was a span of 3 bases. The DNA for the CDR3 is TGTGCCAGCAGTTTGCTAGAGACCCAGTACTTC. It is translated as CASSLLETQYF.

The CDR3 sequence: CAISDGTSLRDEQFF. CDR3 DNA: TGTGCCATCAGTGACGGGACTTCATTGAGGGATGAGCAGTTCTTC. The chain employs TRBV10-3 and TRBJ2-1; D is perhaps TRBD2 (6 bases). The ends were cut back, 3 bases at V and 8 bases at J, with 17 bases in the middle. This CDR3 is 15 amino acids long. Germline V gene data show CDR1 as ENHRY and CDR2 as SYGVKD.

This clonotype was counted a few times. The J gene is TRBJ2-7, the V gene TRBV30; 7 bases align to TRBD2. Germline assignment: CDR1 GTSNPN and CDR2 SVGIG (reference sequence). With V trimmed by 2 bases and J by 1 base, 8 bases remained unmatched. The length of the CDR3 is 15 residues. CDR3 in DNA: TGTGCCTGGAGTAGAGGGGCTAGCGGTTCCTACGAGCAGTACTTC. Translating gives CAWSRGASGSYEQYF.

This clonotype has at least ten counts. The J gene is TRBJ1-1, the V gene TRBV4-1; TRBD1 agrees at 8 bases. V was pared by 4 bases and J by 1 base, with 17 bases of the junction left unmatched. The germline V gene has CDR1 MGHRA and CDR2 YSYEKL. The length of the CDR3 is 19 residues. CDR3 nucleotide sequence: TGCGCCAGCAGCCCCGGCCCCGGACAGGGAAGTAGGTGGAACACTGAAGCTTTCTTT. Amino acids: CASSPGPGQGSRWNTEAFF.

This clonotype was seen ten or more times. This chain links TRBV7-8 with TRBJ1-2; D call uncertain. The CDR3 is made up of 13 amino acids. Germline V gives CDR1 SGHVS, CDR2 FQNEAQ. The V and J ends lost 5 bases and 4 bases respectively, with 11 bases between them. CDR3 amino acids: CASSPGQLYGYTF. The CDR3 DNA follows: TGTGCCAGCAGCCCCGGCCAACTCTATGGCTACACCTTC.